This T cell receptor (beta chain) was sequenced in a study of early T cells in non-severe SARS-CoV-2 infection. Whole-study context: Unsorted whole-blood RNA was sequenced in bulk, leaving chains unpaired.

On this clonotype itself: Antigen: not known.

V lost 3 bases and J lost 7, with 15 bases in between. Germline V gives CDR1 GTSNPN, CDR2 SVGIG (reference sequence). The CDR3 has 14 residues. Study results and caveats: Sequences matched to VDJdb favored anti-spike CD8 responses, while private and CD4 specificities were missed.

Researchers tagged individual cDNA molecules with unique molecular identifiers. Using its own MiXCR run on the 5' RACE reads, TCRdb lists one record per CDR3 protein. The sample has about 61,000 distinct CDR3 sequences, more than 10% seen once. The material was whole blood, obtained at baseline. This receptor was taken from an adult who was a healthcare worker with PCR-confirmed SARS-CoV-2 infection or an uninfected control (not recorded which). The donor label of this sample is uncertain. J is TRBJ2-2 and V is TRBV30; maybe TRBD1 (6 bases). The CDR3 spells CAWRSGQHIGELFF. The DNA of the CDR3 is TGTGCCTGGAGATCGGGACAACACATCGGGGAGCTGTTTTTT.